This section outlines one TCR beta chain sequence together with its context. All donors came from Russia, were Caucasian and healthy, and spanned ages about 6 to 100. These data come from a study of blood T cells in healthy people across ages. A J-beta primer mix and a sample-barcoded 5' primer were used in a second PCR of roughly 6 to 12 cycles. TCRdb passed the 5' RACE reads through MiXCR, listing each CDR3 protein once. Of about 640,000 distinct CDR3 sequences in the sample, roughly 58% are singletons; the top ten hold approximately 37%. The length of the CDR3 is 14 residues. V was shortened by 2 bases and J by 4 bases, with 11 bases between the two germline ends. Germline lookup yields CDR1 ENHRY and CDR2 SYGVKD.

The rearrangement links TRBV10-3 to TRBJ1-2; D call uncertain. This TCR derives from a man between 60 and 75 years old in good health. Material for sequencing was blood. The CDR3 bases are TGTGCCATCAGTGAGGGGCTGGGTTCCTATGGCTACACCTTC. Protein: CAISEGLGSYGYTF.